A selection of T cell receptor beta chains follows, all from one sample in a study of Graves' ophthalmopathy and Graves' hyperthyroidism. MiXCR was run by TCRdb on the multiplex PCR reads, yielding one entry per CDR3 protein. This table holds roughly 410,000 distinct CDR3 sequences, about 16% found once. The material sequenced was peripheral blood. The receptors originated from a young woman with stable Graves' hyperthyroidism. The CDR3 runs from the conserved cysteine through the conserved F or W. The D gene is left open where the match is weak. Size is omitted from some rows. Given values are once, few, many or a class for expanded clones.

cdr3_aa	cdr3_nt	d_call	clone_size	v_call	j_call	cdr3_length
CASSARLATNTGELFF	TGCGCCAGCAGCGCCCGACTAGCGACAAACACCGGGGAGCTGTTTTTT	TRBD2	many	TRBV5-1	TRBJ2-2	16
CASSAGGEVREQYF	TGTGCCAGCAGTGCCGGCGGGGAGGTTCGCGAGCAGTACTTC	NA	NA	TRBV9	TRBJ2-7	14
CASSSDRIVGYTF	TGCGCCAGCAGCTCCGACAGGATTGTGGGCTACACCTTC	NA	many	TRBV5-1	TRBJ1-2	13
CASSEHLALGNQPQHF	TGTGCCAGCAGTGAACACTTGGCGTTAGGCAATCAGCCCCAGCATTTT	NA	NA	TRBV6-1	TRBJ1-5	16
CASSPGTSFYSNQPQHF	TGTGCCAGCAGCCCCGGGACAAGTTTTTATAGCAATCAGCCCCAGCATTTT	NA	many	TRBV11-2	TRBJ1-5	17
CASSFDSGTEAFF	TGTGCCAGCAGCTTTGATAGTGGGACTGAAGCTTTCTTT	NA	many	TRBV5-6	TRBJ1-1	13
CASSRGQGDSYEQYF	TGCGCCAGCAGCCGGGGACAGGGGGACTCCTACGAGCAGTACTTC	TRBD1	many	TRBV5-1	TRBJ2-7	15
CASSSPWTETQYF	TGTGCCAGCAGTTCCCCTTGGACGGAGACCCAGTACTTC	NA	NA	TRBV12-3/TRBV12-4	TRBJ2-5	13
CASNQDANYGYTF	TGTGCCAGCAATCAAGATGCTAACTATGGCTACACCTTC	NA	many	TRBV2	TRBJ1-2	13
CASSLVPGYPNNYGYTF	TGTGCCAGCAGCTTAGTTCCTGGGTATCCTAATAACTATGGCTACACCTTC	NA	many	TRBV11-2	TRBJ1-2	17
CASGRPGTASW	TGTGCTAGTGGCCGCCCCGGAACGGCCTCTTGG	NA	many	TRBV12-5	TRBJ1-1	11
CASSRAGGYNEQFF	TGTGCCAGCAGCCGGGCCGGGGGGTACAATGAGCAGTTCTTC	TRBD2	once	TRBV4-2	TRBJ2-1	14
CSARVSRGGVDQPQHF	TGCAGTGCTAGGGTCTCGAGGGGAGGGGTTGATCAGCCCCAGCATTTT	NA	many	TRBV20-1	TRBJ1-5	16
CASSDTGGVSYGYTF	TGTGCCAGCAGTGACACAGGGGGCGTTAGCTATGGCTACACCTTC	TRBD1	many	TRBV6-1	TRBJ1-2	15
CASRGLAAYEQYF	TGTGCCAGCAGGGGACTAGCGGCCTACGAGCAGTACTTC	TRBD2	many	TRBV27	TRBJ2-7	13
CASSLGPAYGYTF	TGTGCCAGCAGCTTGGGGCCAGCCTATGGCTACACCTTC	NA	many	TRBV11-3	TRBJ1-2	13
CASSIVGGGTEAFF	TGTGCCAGTAGTATAGTAGGGGGAGGCACTGAAGCTTTCTTT	NA	many	TRBV19	TRBJ1-1	14
CASSIQTGGYYEQYF	TGTGCCAGTAGTATCCAGACAGGGGGGTACTACGAGCAGTACTTC	TRBD1	few	TRBV19	TRBJ2-7	15
CASSAGTYAYEQYF	TGTGCCAGCAGTGCCGGGACATACGCCTACGAGCAGTACTTC	NA	many	TRBV6-1	TRBJ2-7	14
CASRTSGTGSGTQYF	TGTGCCAGCAGGACATCCGGGACAGGGTCGGGGACCCAGTACTTC	TRBD1	many	TRBV6-2/TRBV6-3	TRBJ2-5	15
CASSLLPAMNTEAFF	TGTGCCAGCAGTTTATTACCGGCGATGAACACTGAAGCTTTCTTT	NA	many	TRBV12-3/TRBV12-4	TRBJ1-1	15
CASSYIASTEAFF	TGTGCCAGCAGTTACATAGCGTCGACTGAAGCTTTCTTT	NA	many	TRBV6-2/TRBV6-3	TRBJ1-1	13
CASSYPGPMYEQYF	TGTGCCAGCAGTTACCCGGGACCGATGTACGAGCAGTACTTC	NA	many	TRBV2	TRBJ2-7	14
CASSQDPPYTEAFF	TGCGCCAGCAGCCAAGATCCCCCCTACACTGAAGCTTTCTTT	NA	few	TRBV4-1	TRBJ1-1	14
CASSEVGANYGYTF	TGTGCCAGCAGTGAGGTTGGGGCTAACTATGGCTACACCTTC	NA	many	TRBV25-1	TRBJ1-2	14
CASSPQKNTIYF	TGTGCCAGCAGCCCTCAAAAAAACACCATATATTTT	NA	many	TRBV9	TRBJ1-3	12
CASSTPDTDTQYF	TGTGCCAGCAGCACCCCCGACACAGATACGCAGTATTTT	NA	NA	TRBV7-2	TRBJ2-3	13
CASSYSSSTGNTIYF	TGTGCCAGCAGTTACTCGTCCAGCACTGGAAACACCATATATTTT	NA	many	TRBV6-5	TRBJ1-3	15
CASSSWGRGTGSQPQHF	TGTGCCAGCAGCTCTTGGGGTCGGGGGACAGGGTCACAGCCCCAGCATTTT	TRBD1	many	TRBV11-2	TRBJ1-5	17
CASSLDGIYEQYF	TGTGCCAGCAGTTTGGACGGGATCTACGAGCAGTACTTC	NA	many	TRBV6-5	TRBJ2-7	13
CASYSSRTGGGRNTEAFF	TGTGCCAGCTATTCATCACGGACAGGGGGCGGGAGGAACACTGAAGCTTTCTTT	TRBD1	NA	TRBV27	TRBJ1-1	18
CASSSLDRGYNSPLHF	TGCGCCAGCAGTTCACTCGACAGGGGCTATAATTCACCCCTCCACTTT	TRBD1	many	TRBV5-1	TRBJ1-6	16
CSVESLPSYEQYF	TGCAGCGTTGAGTCCCTTCCCTCCTACGAGCAGTACTTC	NA	many	TRBV29-1	TRBJ2-7	13
CSARRGTANTGELFF	TGCAGTGCTAGGAGAGGGACAGCGAACACCGGGGAGCTGTTTTTT	TRBD1	many	TRBV20-1	TRBJ2-2	15
CASSPNGGAHQPQHF	TGTGCCAGCAGCCCCAACGGAGGGGCCCACCAGCCCCAGCATTTT	NA	NA	TRBV7-2	TRBJ1-5	15
CSVEEGGSAYEQYF	TGCAGCGTTGAGGAGGGCGGGTCAGCCTACGAGCAGTACTTC	NA	many	TRBV29-1	TRBJ2-7	14
CASSWAPGQGLGYTF	TGTGCCAGCAGCTGGGCCCCGGGACAGGGTTTAGGCTACACCTTC	TRBD1	many	TRBV7-2	TRBJ1-2	15
CASSPRDGNYGYTF	TGTGCCAGCAGTCCCCGGGACGGTAACTATGGCTACACCTTC	NA	NA	TRBV27	TRBJ1-2	14
CASPRGPNTEAFF	TGTGCCAGCCCTCGAGGCCCTAACACTGAAGCTTTCTTT	NA	many	TRBV6-1	TRBJ1-1	13
CASRGEYNSPLHF	TGTGCCAGCAGGGGCGAGTATAATTCACCCCTCCACTTT	NA	few	TRBV12-3/TRBV12-4	TRBJ1-6	13
CASSTMGLLQETQYF	TGTGCCAGCAGCACTATGGGACTGCTGCAAGAGACCCAGTACTTC	NA	many	TRBV11-2	TRBJ2-5	15
CASSYRVSGYTF	TGTGCCAGCAGTTACAGGGTTAGCGGCTACACCTTC	NA	many	TRBV12-3/TRBV12-4	TRBJ1-2	12